These 2 T cell receptor beta chains came from one sample sequenced in a study of shared clonotypes between healthy human individuals. Produced via immunoSEQ multiplex PCR; TCRdb's table is partial and in-frame only. The sample contains 600,000 or so clones, 85% to 95% of which appear only once. Naive CD8 cells comprised CD45RO-negative, CCR7-positively selected cells, excluding terminally differentiated effector memory CD45RA+ cells. The sequencing sample was made of naive CD8+ T cells sorted from blood. The receptors derive from a woman aged 25 to 45 in good health.

V usage is TRBV7-9 and J usage is TRBJ2-7; D might be TRBD1 (6 bases). V lost 3 bases and J 6 bases, leaving 15 bases between the germline ends. Germline V gene lookup returns CDR1 SEHNR and CDR2 FQNEAQ (reference sequence). This CDR3 is built from 14 residues. The CDR3: CASSLSQGRGEQYF. In DNA, the CDR3 is TGTGCCAGCAGCTTGTCGCAGGGGAGAGGCGAGCAGTACTTC.

Notes on this clone: The same CDR3 also results from other DNA sequences found in this sample. The chain recombines TRBV19 with TRBJ2-7; no definite D call. Trimming stripped 1 base from V and 3 bases from J, with 7 bases between. Germline assignment: CDR1 LNHDA and CDR2 SQIVND (reference sequence). CDR3 length: 13 residues. CDR3: CASSIAASYEQYF. The CDR3 nucleotides read TGTGCCAGTAGTATAGCGGCCAGCTACGAGCAGTACTTC.